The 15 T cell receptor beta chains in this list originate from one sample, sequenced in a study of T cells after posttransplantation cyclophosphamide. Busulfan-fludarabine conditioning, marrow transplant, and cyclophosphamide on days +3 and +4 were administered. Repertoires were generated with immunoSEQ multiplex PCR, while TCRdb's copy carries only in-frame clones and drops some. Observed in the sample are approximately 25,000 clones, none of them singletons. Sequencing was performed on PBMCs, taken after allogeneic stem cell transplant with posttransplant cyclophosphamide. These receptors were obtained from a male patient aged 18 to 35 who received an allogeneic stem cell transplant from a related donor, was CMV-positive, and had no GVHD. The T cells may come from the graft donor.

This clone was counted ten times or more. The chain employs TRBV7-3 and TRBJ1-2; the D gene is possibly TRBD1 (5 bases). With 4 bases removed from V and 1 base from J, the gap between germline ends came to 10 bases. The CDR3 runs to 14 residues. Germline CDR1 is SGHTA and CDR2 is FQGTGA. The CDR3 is CASSSGRVNYGYTF. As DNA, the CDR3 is TGTGCCAGCAGCTCGGGCAGGGTTAACTATGGCTACACCTTC.

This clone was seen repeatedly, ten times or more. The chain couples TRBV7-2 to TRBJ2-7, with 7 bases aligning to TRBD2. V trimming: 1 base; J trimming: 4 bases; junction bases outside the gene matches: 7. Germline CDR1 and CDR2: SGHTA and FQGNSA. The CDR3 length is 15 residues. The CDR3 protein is CASSLDGGSQYEQYF. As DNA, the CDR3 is TGTGCCAGCAGCTTAGATGGCGGGAGTCAATACGAGCAGTACTTC.

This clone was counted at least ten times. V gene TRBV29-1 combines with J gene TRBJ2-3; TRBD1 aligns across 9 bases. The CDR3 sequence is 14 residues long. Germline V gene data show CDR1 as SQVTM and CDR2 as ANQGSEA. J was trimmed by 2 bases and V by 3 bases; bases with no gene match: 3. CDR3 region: CSVEDRGSTDTQYF. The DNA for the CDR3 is TGCAGCGTTGAGGACAGGGGATCCACAGATACGCAGTATTTT.

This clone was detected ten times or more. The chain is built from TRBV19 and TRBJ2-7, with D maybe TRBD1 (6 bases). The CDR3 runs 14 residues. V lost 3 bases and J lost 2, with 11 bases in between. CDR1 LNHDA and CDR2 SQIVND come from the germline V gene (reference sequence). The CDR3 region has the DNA TGTGCCAGTAGTATGGAATCAGGGGCCTACGAGCAGTACTTC. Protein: CASSMESGAYEQYF.

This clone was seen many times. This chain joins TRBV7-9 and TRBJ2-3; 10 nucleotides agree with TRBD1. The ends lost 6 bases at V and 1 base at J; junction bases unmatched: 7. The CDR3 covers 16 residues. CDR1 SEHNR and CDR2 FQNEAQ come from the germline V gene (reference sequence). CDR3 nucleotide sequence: TGTGCCAGCAGTTACCCCGGGACAGGGGGCACAGATACGCAGTATTTT. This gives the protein CASSYPGTGGTDTQYF.

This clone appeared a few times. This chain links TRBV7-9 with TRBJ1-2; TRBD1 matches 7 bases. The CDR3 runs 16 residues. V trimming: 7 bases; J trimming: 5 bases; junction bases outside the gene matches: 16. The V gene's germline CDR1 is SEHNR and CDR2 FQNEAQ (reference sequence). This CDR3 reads CASIPEGGERTYGYTF. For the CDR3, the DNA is TGTGCCAGCATCCCAGAAGGGGGCGAGAGAACTTATGGCTACACCTTC.

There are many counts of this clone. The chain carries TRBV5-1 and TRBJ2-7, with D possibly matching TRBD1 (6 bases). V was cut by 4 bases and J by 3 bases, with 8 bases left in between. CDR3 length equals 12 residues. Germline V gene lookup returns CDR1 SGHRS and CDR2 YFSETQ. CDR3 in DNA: TGCGCCAGCAGCGAAGGGGGCTACGAGCAGTACTTC. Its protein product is CASSEGGYEQYF.

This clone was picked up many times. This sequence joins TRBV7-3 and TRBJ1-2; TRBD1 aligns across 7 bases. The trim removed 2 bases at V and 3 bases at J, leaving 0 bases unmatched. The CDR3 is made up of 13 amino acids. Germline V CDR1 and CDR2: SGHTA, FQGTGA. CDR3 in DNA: TGTGCCAGCAGCTTAGACAGGGACTATGGCTACACCTTC. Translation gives CASSLDRDYGYTF.

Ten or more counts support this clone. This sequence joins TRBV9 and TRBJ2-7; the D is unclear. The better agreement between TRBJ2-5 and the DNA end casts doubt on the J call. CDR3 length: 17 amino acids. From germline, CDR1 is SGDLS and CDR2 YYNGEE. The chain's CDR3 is CASSVDPPGNLQETQYF. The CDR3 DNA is TGTGCCAGCAGCGTAGATCCGCCAGGAAACCTCCAAGAGACCCAGTACTTC.

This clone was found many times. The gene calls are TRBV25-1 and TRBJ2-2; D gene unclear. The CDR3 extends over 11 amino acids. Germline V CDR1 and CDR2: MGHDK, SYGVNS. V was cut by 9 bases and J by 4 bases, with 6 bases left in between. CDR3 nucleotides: TGTGCCAGTCTCAGCACCGGGGAGCTGTTTTTT. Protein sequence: CASLSTGELFF. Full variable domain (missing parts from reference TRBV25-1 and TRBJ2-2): EADIYQTPRYLVIGTGKKITLECSQTMGHDKMYWYQQDPGMELHLIHYSYGVNSTEKGDLSSESTVSRIRTEHFPLTLESARPSHTSQYLCASLSTGELFFGEGSRLTVL.

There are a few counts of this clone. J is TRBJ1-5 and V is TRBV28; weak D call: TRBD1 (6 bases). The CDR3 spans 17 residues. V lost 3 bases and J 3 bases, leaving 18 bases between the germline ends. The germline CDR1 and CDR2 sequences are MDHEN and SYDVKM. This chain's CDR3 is CASSFFRGGGFNQPQHF. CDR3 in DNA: TGTGCCAGCAGTTTCTTCAGAGGGGGGGGTTTCAATCAGCCCCAGCATTTT.

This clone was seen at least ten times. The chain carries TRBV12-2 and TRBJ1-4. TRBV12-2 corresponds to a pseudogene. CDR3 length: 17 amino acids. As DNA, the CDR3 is TGTGCAAGTCGCTTAGTGACGGGGAGGGTGTCTAATGAAAAACTGTTTTTT. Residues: CASRLVTGRVSNEKLFF.

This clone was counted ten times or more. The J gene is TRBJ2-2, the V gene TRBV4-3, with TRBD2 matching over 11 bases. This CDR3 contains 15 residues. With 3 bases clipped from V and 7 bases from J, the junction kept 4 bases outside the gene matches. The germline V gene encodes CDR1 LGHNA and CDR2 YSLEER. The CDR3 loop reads CASSQRSGRGGELFF. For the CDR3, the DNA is TGCGCCAGCAGCCAGCGTAGCGGGAGGGGCGGGGAGCTGTTTTTT.

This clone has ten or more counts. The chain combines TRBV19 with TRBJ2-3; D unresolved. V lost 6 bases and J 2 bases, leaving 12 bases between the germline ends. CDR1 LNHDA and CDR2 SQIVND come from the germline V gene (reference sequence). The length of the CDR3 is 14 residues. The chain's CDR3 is CASSGERNTDTQYF. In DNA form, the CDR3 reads TGTGCCAGTAGCGGAGAACGGAACACAGATACGCAGTATTTT.

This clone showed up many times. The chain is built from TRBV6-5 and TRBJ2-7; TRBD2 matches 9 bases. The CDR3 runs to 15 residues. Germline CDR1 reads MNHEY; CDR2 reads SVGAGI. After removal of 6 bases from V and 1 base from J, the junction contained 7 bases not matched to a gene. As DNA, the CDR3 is TGTGCCAGCAGACCCAGCGGGGGGCCATCCTACGAGCAGTACTTC. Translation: CASRPSGGPSYEQYF.